Listed here are 3 T cell receptor beta chains from one sample, sequenced in a study of cytomegalovirus exposure and HLA in healthy donors (dated by TCRdb to 2016 to 2017). Library construction relied on the immunoSEQ multiplex PCR assay. For the multiplex PCR, a mixture combining 60 forward primers for TCR Vbeta segments and 13 reverse primers for TCR Jbeta segments was used. Not all clones reach the TCRdb copy of this immuneACCESS table, which keeps in-frame sequences only. Checked studies attribute under half of the gap to unresolved V genes and leave the rest unexplained. This sample is represented by about 94,000 clones; 81% of them were singletons. Over 9% of the sample is held by the ten biggest clonotypes. The material sequenced was PBMCs. The receptors were gathered from a human donor in good health.

This clone was detected only a few times. This sequence joins TRBV6-1 and TRBJ1-3, with D perhaps TRBD1 (5 bases). The CDR3 extends over 16 amino acids. Germline CDR1 is MNHNS and CDR2 is SASEGT. V was cut by 3 bases and J by 0 bases, with 12 bases left in between. The chain's CDR3 is CASSELGHASGNTIYF. DNA for the CDR3: TGTGCCAGCAGTGAGTTAGGACACGCCTCTGGAAACACCATATATTTT.

The gene calls are TRBV7-8 and TRBJ2-7, with 7 bases aligning to TRBD2. Germline V lookup: CDR1 SGHVS, CDR2 FQNEAQ. The CDR3 sequence is 14 residues long. Trimming cost V 4 bases and J 7 bases; bases outside gene matches: 10. The CDR3 here is CASSSRGRAYEQYF. CDR3 nucleotide sequence: TGTGCCAGCAGCTCACGGGGGAGGGCATATGAGCAGTACTTC.

J is TRBJ2-5 and V is TRBV7-2, with a possible D match to TRBD1 (6 bases). The CDR3 spans 13 residues. Trimming removed 6 bases at V and 2 bases at J, with 10 bases between. Germline lookup yields CDR1 SGHTA and CDR2 FQGNSA. CDR3 nucleotide sequence: TGTGCCAGCAGTTTTGGACAGCAAGAGACCCAGTACTTC. This encodes CASSFGQQETQYF.